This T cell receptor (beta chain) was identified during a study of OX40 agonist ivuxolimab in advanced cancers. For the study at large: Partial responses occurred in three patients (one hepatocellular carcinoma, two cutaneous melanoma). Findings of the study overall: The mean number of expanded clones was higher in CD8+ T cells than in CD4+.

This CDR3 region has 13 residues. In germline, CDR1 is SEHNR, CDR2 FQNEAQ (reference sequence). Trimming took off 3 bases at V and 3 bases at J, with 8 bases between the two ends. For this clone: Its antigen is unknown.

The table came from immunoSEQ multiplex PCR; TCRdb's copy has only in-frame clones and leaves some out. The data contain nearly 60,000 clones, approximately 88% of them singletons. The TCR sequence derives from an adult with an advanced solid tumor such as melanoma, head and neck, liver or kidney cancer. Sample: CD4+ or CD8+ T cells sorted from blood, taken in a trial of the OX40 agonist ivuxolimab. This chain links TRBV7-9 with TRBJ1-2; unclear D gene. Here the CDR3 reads CASSFRTDYGYTF. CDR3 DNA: TGTGCCAGCAGCTTTCGTACAGACTATGGCTACACCTTC.